This TCR beta chain was sequenced in a study of blood T cell repertoires in COVID-19. The wider study: The United States, Italy and Spain supplied acute and convalescent COVID-19 samples.

Data came from immunoSEQ multiplex PCR; TCRdb stores just in-frame clones and leaves some out. The profile shows 200,000 to 250,000 clones, 84% of them singletons. Participants came from about 24 US areas, aged about 18 to 89 years. Germline V gives CDR1 SGHNT, CDR2 YENEEA. The CDR3 covers 13 residues. The V gene lost 1 base and the J gene lost 7 bases, with 11 bases spanning the gap. Sequenced input: PBMCs or T cells enriched from blood (not recorded which). This receptor was obtained from a woman in her forties who had recovered from COVID-19. V and J are TRBV11-3 and TRBJ2-7, with a weak D call TRBD2 (5 bases). CDR3 loop: CASSLVPRTEQYV. For the CDR3, the DNA is TGTGCCAGCAGCTTAGTTCCTAGGACTGAGCAGTACGTC.